One and the same sample provided the 21 T cell receptor beta chains below, sequenced in a study of cytomegalovirus exposure and HLA in healthy donors (dated by TCRdb to about 2017). Library generation was performed with the immunoSEQ multiplex PCR assay. A mixture of 60 forward primers for TCR Vbeta segments and 13 reverse primers for TCR Jbeta segments was used in the multiplex PCR. TCRdb limited this immuneACCESS table to in-frame rearrangements with V and J called. A share of clones is missing; checked studies link under half to unresolved V genes, and the rest is unexplained. The sample data list more than 95,000 clones, and less than 80% of these were observed just once. Around 1.8% of the sample is taken by the ten largest. Sequences were obtained from PBMCs. The receptors were gathered from a man aged 50-59 years in good health and CMV-seronegative.

The table lists this clone with a count of one. This sequence joins TRBV7-2 and TRBJ2-1; D may be TRBD1 (5 bases). CDR1 and CDR2 (germline): SGHTA, FQGNSA. The V and J ends lost 0 bases and 8 bases respectively, with 14 bases between them. This CDR3 spans 15 amino acids. The CDR3 reads CASSLALSRDHEQFF. CDR3 DNA sequence: TGTGCCAGCAGCTTAGCGCTAAGCAGGGATCATGAGCAGTTCTTC.

The chain recombines TRBV5-4 with TRBJ2-2; D is uncertain. The germline V gene has CDR1 SGHNT and CDR2 YYREEE (reference sequence). The V end lost 0 bases, the J end lost 5 bases, and 5 bases lay between the germline ends. The CDR3 covers 13 residues. The chain's CDR3 is CASSLAGTGELFF. CDR3 coding DNA: TGTGCCAGCAGCTTGGCAGGTACCGGGGAGCTGTTTTTT. The full variable domain, rest sourced from reference TRBV5-4 and TRBJ2-2, is ETGVTQSPTHLIKTRGQQVTLRCSSQSGHNTVSWYQQALGQGPQFIFQYYREEENGRGNFPPRFSGLQFPNYSSELNVNALELDDSALYLCASSLAGTGELFFGEGSRLTVL.

This clone occurred once. The rearrangement links TRBV19 to TRBJ1-5, with 7 bases lining up with TRBD1. This CDR3 has 14 residues. Trimming at V came to 9 bases and at J to 5 bases, leaving 10 bases not matched to a gene. Germline-derived CDR1 and CDR2 are LNHDA and SQIVND (reference sequence). The DNA of the CDR3 is TGTGCCAGCAACGACAGGGTTGAGGATCAGCCCCAGCATTTT. It specifies CASNDRVEDQPQHF.

V gene TRBV29-1 combines with J gene TRBJ2-2; 10 nucleotides match TRBD1. V gave up 8 bases and J gave up 7 bases; unmatched junction bases: 7. This CDR3 spans 13 amino acids. Germline V CDR1 and CDR2: SQVTM, ANQGSEA. In DNA form, the CDR3 reads TGCAGCTTTAGGACAGGGGGATACGGGGAGCTGTTTTTT. This gives the protein CSFRTGGYGELFF.

The rearrangement joins TRBV4-2 to TRBJ1-4, with no clear D. The CDR3 length is 13 residues. Germline lookup yields CDR1 LGHNA and CDR2 YNFKEQ. V was trimmed by 0 bases and J by 11 bases, leaving 10 bases between them. As DNA, the CDR3 is TGTGCCAGCAGCCAAGAGGCCGGGAATAAACTGTTTTTT. It yields the protein CASSQEAGNKLFF.

The V and J genes are TRBV5-4 and TRBJ2-1; 10 positions match TRBD2. Germline-derived CDR1 and CDR2 are SGHNT and YYREEE (reference sequence). The CDR3 has 15 amino acids. Trimming at V came to 2 bases and at J to 5 bases, leaving 4 bases not matched to a gene. The CDR3 DNA follows: TGTGCCAGCAGCTTTATAAGCGGGGGGGACAATGAGCAGTTCTTC. The encoded protein is CASSFISGGDNEQFF. The whole variable domain, filled in from reference TRBV5-4 and TRBJ2-1, reads ETGVTQSPTHLIKTRGQQVTLRCSSQSGHNTVSWYQQALGQGPQFIFQYYREEENGRGNFPPRFSGLQFPNYSSELNVNALELDDSALYLCASSFISGGDNEQFFGPGTRLTVL.

The chain carries TRBV6-5 and TRBJ1-6; D gene uncertain. V was pared by 7 bases and J by 2 bases, with 9 bases between. Per germline, CDR1 MNHEY and CDR2 SVGAGI. There are 14 residues in the CDR3. The CDR3 bases are TGTGCCAGCAAGCGGACCGCCTATAATTCACCCCTCCACTTT. It yields the protein CASKRTAYNSPLHF.

The rearrangement links TRBV30 to TRBJ1-4; 10 bases map to TRBD1. There are 14 residues in the CDR3. Germline CDR1 and CDR2: GTSNPN and SVGIG (reference sequence). The ends lost 5 bases at V and 8 bases at J; junction bases unmatched: 8. CDR3 loop: CAWGQGGHYEKLFF. The CDR3 bases are TGTGCCTGGGGACAGGGGGGGCATTACGAAAAACTGTTTTTT.

The chain links TRBV5-6 to TRBJ1-5, with 9 bases fitting TRBD1. This CDR3 has 16 residues. The V and J ends lost 2 bases and 4 bases, in that order; junction bases with no gene match: 7. The germline V gene has CDR1 SGHDT and CDR2 YYEEEE. The CDR3 spells CASSFFPDRGNQPQHF. The CDR3 DNA reads TGTGCCAGCAGCTTTTTTCCGGACAGGGGAAATCAGCCCCAGCATTTT.

The chain has TRBV7-6 and TRBJ2-1; the match to TRBD2 covers 7 bases. V lost 5 bases and J lost 4; bases outside the gene matches: 8. CDR1 and CDR2 from the germline V gene are SGHVS and FNYEAQ. There are 15 residues in the CDR3. The CDR3 sequence is CASSLGGLPYNEQFF. For the CDR3, the DNA is TGTGCCAGCAGCCTGGGGGGACTACCTTACAATGAGCAGTTCTTC.

The V call is TRBV5-1, the J call TRBJ1-1; D gene ambiguous. The germline CDR1 and CDR2 sequences are SGHRS and YFSETQ. V shed 4 bases and J shed 1 base, with 11 bases lying between them. This CDR3 spans 14 amino acids. DNA of the CDR3: TGCGCCAGCAGCACTTACCAGGAGAACACTGAAGCTTTCTTT. Its translation: CASSTYQENTEAFF.

V is TRBV18 and J is TRBJ1-4; D gene unclear. Trimming shortened V by 2 bases and J by 0 bases, and 10 bases separated the two germline ends. From germline, CDR1 is KGHSH and CDR2 LQKENI. This CDR3 region has 16 residues. CDR3 sequence (DNA): TGTGCCAGCTCACCAGGTCTCAGGACAACTAATGAAAAACTGTTTTTT. Translated, it gives CASSPGLRTTNEKLFF. Full variable domain (remainder filled in from reference TRBV18 and TRBJ1-4): NAGVMQNPRHLVRRRGQEARLRCSPMKGHSHVYWYRQLPEEGLKFMVYLQKENIIDESGMPKERFSAEFPKEGPSILRIQQVVRGDSAAYFCASSPGLRTTNEKLFFGSGTQLSVL.

Of note for this clone: An end of the junction does not agree with germline; a read error may underlie this. CDR3 region: CSSSSASTRVAFF. The CDR3 DNA is TGTTCCAGCAGCTCCGCCAGTACGAGGGTCGCTTTCTTT. The chain couples TRBV7-9 to TRBJ1-1, with D uncertain. The CDR3 length is 13 residues. Germline V gene lookup returns CDR1 SEHNR and CDR2 FQNEAQ (reference sequence).

CDR3 DNA sequence: TGTGCCAGCAGCTCTACAGGAACGGCTTTTCAAGAGACCCAGTACTTC. The encoded protein is CASSSTGTAFQETQYF. The V call is TRBV7-8, the J call TRBJ2-5, with D possibly being TRBD1 (5 bases). V lost 4 bases and J 2 bases, leaving 17 bases between the germline ends. CDR3 length equals 16 residues. Germline V lookup: CDR1 SGHVS, CDR2 FQNEAQ.

The DNA for the CDR3 is TGCAGTGCTAGTCCGGACAGAGAAGCTTTCTTT. Translation: CSASPDREAFF. The rearrangement links TRBV20-1 to TRBJ1-1; perhaps TRBD1 as D (6 bases). Germline V lookup: CDR1 DFQATT, CDR2 SNEGSKA (reference sequence). The CDR3 covers 11 residues. The V end was cut by 3 bases, the J end by 8 bases, with 10 bases between.

The chain uses TRBV7-2 and TRBJ2-1; weak D call: TRBD2 (7 bases). Trimming took 0 bases from V and 7 from J, leaving 13 bases between them. CDR3 length: 15 amino acids. CDR1 SGHTA and CDR2 FQGNSA come from the germline V gene. CDR3 in DNA: TGTGCCAGCAGCTTAGCGGGGGGGCCGGTAAATGAGCAGTTCTTC. The encoded protein is CASSLAGGPVNEQFF.

The J gene is TRBJ2-7, the V gene TRBV5-1; 9 bases agree with TRBD1. CDR3 length: 14 residues. V lost 0 bases to trimming and J lost 6 bases; unmatched junction nucleotides: 4. Germline CDR1 is SGHRS and CDR2 is YFSETQ. The CDR3 DNA is TGCGCCAGCAGCTTGGAACAGGGGGCCTCCGAGCAGTACTTC. This encodes CASSLEQGASEQYF.

V and J are TRBV6-1 and TRBJ1-2; 8 nucleotides agree with TRBD1. Germline V gene data show CDR1 as MNHNS and CDR2 as SASEGT. V lost 3 bases to trimming and J lost 4 bases; unmatched junction nucleotides: 4. The CDR3 spans 14 residues. CDR3 DNA: TGTGCCAGCAGTGAGGCAGGGGGCTCCTATGGCTACACCTTC. Its translation: CASSEAGGSYGYTF.

CDR3 bases: TGTGCCAGCGGTAAGACTAGCGGGGGATATACGCAGTATTTT. Translating it yields CASGKTSGGYTQYF. The chain has TRBV2 and TRBJ2-3, with TRBD2 matching over 12 bases. This CDR3 is built from 14 residues. Per the germline V gene, CDR1 is SNHLY and CDR2 is FYNNEI. J lost 7 bases, V lost 8 bases, and 7 bases had no gene match.

The J gene is TRBJ1-2, the V gene TRBV18; 8 positions agree with TRBD1. Germline assignment: CDR1 KGHSH and CDR2 LQKENI. The CDR3 is 13 amino acids. The J segment lost 8 bases and the V segment lost 3 bases, leaving 5 bases of the junction unmatched. CDR3: CASSPGQGGGYTF. In DNA, the CDR3 is TGTGCCAGCTCACCCGGACAGGGAGGCGGCTACACCTTC. The whole variable domain, remainder taken from reference TRBV18 and TRBJ1-2, is NAGVMQNPRHLVRRRGQEARLRCSPMKGHSHVYWYRQLPEEGLKFMVYLQKENIIDESGMPKERFSAEFPKEGPSILRIQQVVRGDSAAYFCASSPGQGGGYTFGSGTRLTVV.

The CDR3 DNA sequence: TGTGCCAGCAGTTCCCGAGATAGCGGGGGTCCAACGACAGATACGCAGTATTTT. This sequence encodes CASSSRDSGGPTTDTQYF. V gene TRBV28 combines with J gene TRBJ2-3; 9 bases are a match to TRBD2. Germline V gene data show CDR1 as MDHEN and CDR2 as SYDVKM. The CDR3 is 18 amino acids. The J segment lost 3 bases and the V segment lost 4 bases, leaving 14 bases of the junction unmatched.